This T cell receptor (beta chain) came from a study of T cell clones after liver transplantation. Study in general: Until 12-24 months post-transplant, subjects got standard immunosuppression and no induction.

V lost 3 bases to trimming and J lost 2 bases, with 14 bases between them. This CDR3 has 15 residues. The germline V gene has CDR1 SGHVS and CDR2 FQNEAQ. With regard to this clone: Its antigen is undetermined.

Points from the study as a whole: In two subjects, few donor cells limited the measurable donor-reactive repertoire.

The repertoire was sequenced with immunoSEQ multiplex PCR; TCRdb's copy has only in-frame clones and lacks some. The sample lists 55,000 to 75,000 clones, around 92% occurring once. Sequenced material: CD4+ T cells from blood, taken around 25 months after liver transplant. This TCR was recovered from a human patient who received a liver transplant. Part of the T cell pool may stem from the graft donor. The chain couples TRBV7-8 to TRBJ2-7; D is unresolved. In nucleotides, the CDR3 is TGTGCCAGCAGCTTTATGTCTAGGATTACCTACGAGCAGTACTTC. It yields the protein CASSFMSRITYEQYF. Looking up the rest from reference TRBV7-8 and TRBJ2-7 gives the full variable domain: GAGVSQSPRYKVAKRGQDVALRCDPISGHVSLFWYQQALGQGPEFLTYFQNEAQLDKSGLPSDRFFAERPEGSVSTLKIQRTQQEDSAVYLCASSFMSRITYEQYFGPGTRLTVT.